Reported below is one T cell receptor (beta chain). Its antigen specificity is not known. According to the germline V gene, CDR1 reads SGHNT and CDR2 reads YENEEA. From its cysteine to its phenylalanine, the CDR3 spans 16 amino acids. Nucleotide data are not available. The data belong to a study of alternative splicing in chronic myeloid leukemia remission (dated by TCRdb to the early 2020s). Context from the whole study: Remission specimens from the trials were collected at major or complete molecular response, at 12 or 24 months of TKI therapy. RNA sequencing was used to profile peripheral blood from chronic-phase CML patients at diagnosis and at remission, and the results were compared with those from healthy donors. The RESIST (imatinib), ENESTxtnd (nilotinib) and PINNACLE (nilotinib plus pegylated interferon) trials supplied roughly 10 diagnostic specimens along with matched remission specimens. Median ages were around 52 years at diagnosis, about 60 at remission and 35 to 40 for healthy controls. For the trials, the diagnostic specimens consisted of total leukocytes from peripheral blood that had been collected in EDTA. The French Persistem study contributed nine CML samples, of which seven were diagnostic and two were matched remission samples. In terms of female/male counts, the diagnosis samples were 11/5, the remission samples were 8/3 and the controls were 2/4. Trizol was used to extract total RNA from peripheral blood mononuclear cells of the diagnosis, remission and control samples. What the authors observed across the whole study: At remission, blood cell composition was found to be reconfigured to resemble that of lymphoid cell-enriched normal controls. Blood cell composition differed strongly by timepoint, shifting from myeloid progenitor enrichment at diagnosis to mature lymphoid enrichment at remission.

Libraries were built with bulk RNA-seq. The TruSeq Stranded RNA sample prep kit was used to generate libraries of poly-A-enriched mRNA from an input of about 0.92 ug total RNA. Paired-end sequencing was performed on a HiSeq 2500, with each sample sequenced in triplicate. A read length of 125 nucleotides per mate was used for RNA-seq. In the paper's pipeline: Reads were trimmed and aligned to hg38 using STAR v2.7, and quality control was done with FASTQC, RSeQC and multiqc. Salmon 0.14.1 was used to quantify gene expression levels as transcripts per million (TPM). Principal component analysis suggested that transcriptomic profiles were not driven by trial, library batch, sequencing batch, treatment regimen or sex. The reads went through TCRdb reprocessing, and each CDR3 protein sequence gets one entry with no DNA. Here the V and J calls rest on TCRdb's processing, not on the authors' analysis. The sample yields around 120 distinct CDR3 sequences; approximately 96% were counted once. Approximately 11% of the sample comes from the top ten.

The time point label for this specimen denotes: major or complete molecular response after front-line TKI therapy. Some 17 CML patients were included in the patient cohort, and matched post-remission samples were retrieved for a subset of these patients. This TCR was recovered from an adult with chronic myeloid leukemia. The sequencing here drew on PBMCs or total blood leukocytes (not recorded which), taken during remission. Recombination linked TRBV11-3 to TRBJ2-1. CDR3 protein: CASSLSTDKFYNEQFF. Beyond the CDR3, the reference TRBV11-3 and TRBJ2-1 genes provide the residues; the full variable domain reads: EAGVVQSPRYKIIEKKQPVAFWCNPISGHNTLYWYLQNLGQGPELLIRYENEEAVDDSQLPKDRFSAERLKGVDSTLKIQPAELGDSAVYLCASSLSTDKFYNEQFFGPGTRLTVL.